These 21 T cell receptor beta chains were all obtained from the same sample, sequenced in a study of identical twins. Via MiXCR, TCRdb re-called the 5' RACE reads, giving one row per CDR3 protein. The sample holds nearly 900,000 distinct CDR3 sequences, about 12% seen once. In addition, the sample was reused for a study of yellow fever vaccine responses in identical twins.

Sequenced input: PBMCs. The origin of the receptors is a woman under 30 in good health.

In its sample, this clonotype was seen many times. V and J are TRBV12-3 or TRBV12-4 and TRBJ2-1; TRBD2 matches 8 bases. The V gene end was trimmed by 2 bases and the J gene end by 10 bases; junction bases not matched to a gene: 7. The CDR3 consists of 14 residues. The CDR3 bases are TGTGCCAGCAGTTTACGGGAGGGCCCGGGGGAGCAGTTCTTC. Its translation is CASSLREGPGEQFF.

This clonotype has just a few counts. The chain has TRBV10-3 and TRBJ2-1, with D perhaps matching TRBD1 (6 bases). The CDR3 consists of 14 residues. The V gene lost 8 bases and the J gene lost 6 bases, with 17 bases spanning the gap. The V gene's germline CDR1 is ENHRY and CDR2 SYGVKD. CDR3 region: CAISGAETGNEQFF. For the CDR3, the DNA is TGTGCCATCTCTGGGGCAGAGACAGGCAATGAGCAGTTCTTC.

J is TRBJ2-6 and V is TRBV11-2, with D unclear. Trimming left V 3 bases short and J 6 bases short, with 12 bases between. The CDR3 loop spans 15 amino acids. Germline values: CDR1 SGHAT, CDR2 FQNNGV. CDR3 amino acids: CASSFPSGQANVLTF. The CDR3 nucleotides are TGTGCCAGCAGCTTTCCCTCAGGTCAGGCCAACGTCCTGACTTTC.

The rearrangement joins TRBV12-2 to TRBJ2-3; the DNA was not compared with TRBD1, the D call given in the table. TRBV12-2 is termed a pseudogene. The length of the CDR3 is 18 residues. CDR3 loop: CASRLGQNNRSSTDTQYF. In DNA form, the CDR3 reads TGTGCAAGTCGCTTAGGACAGAATAACCGATCAAGCACAGATACGCAGTATTTT.

This clonotype has ten or more counts. V is TRBV19 and J is TRBJ2-7; tentative D call: TRBD1 (5 bases). This CDR3 is built from 14 residues. Germline CDR1 and CDR2: LNHDA and SQIVND (reference sequence). Trimming cost V 5 bases and J 3 bases, with 14 bases left between them. The CDR3 sequence: CASSSSGRGYEQYF. The DNA for the CDR3 is TGTGCCAGTAGTTCCTCAGGGCGTGGCTACGAGCAGTACTTC.

V gene TRBV12-3 or TRBV12-4 combines with J gene TRBJ1-1, with TRBD1 matching 7 bases. The CDR3 runs to 17 residues. Trimming took 6 bases from V and 2 from J; bases not matched to a gene: 15. The CDR3 loop is CASSALGGGVENTEAFF. Written as DNA, the CDR3 is TGTGCCAGCAGCGCCCTAGGAGGGGGCGTTGAAAACACTGAAGCTTTCTTT.

The rearrangement joins TRBV10-3 to TRBJ1-3; 7 nucleotides agree with TRBD1. The trim removed 5 bases at V and 0 bases at J, leaving 4 bases unmatched. This CDR3 has 15 residues. Germline V lookup: CDR1 ENHRY, CDR2 SYGVKD. CDR3 sequence (DNA): TGTGCCATCAGTATGACAGGGCTCTCTGGAAACACCATATATTTT. This translates into CAISMTGLSGNTIYF.

The rearrangement links TRBV9 to TRBJ2-3, with 8 bases identical to TRBD1. V lost 3 bases to trimming and J lost 3 bases; unmatched junction nucleotides: 6. Germline V gene lookup returns CDR1 SGDLS and CDR2 YYNGEE. This CDR3 has 15 residues. DNA of the CDR3: TGTGCCAGCAGCGACCGGACAGGGTCTACAGATACGCAGTATTTT. Translation: CASSDRTGSTDTQYF.

In its sample, this clonotype was seen many times. This sequence joins TRBV7-7 and TRBJ2-2, with D perhaps matching TRBD2 (5 bases). This CDR3 is 14 amino acids long. Trimming stripped 5 bases from V and 4 bases from J, with 11 bases between. Germline-derived CDR1 and CDR2 are SSHAT and FNYEAQ (reference sequence). CDR3 DNA sequence: TGTGCCAGCAGCCCAGCGGTGGGCACCGGGGAGCTGTTTTTT. Translation gives CASSPAVGTGELFF.

V gene TRBV6-5 combines with J gene TRBJ2-3, with 10 bases matching TRBD2. Germline V CDR1 and CDR2: MNHEY, SVGAGI. Trimming removed 2 bases from V and 5 bases from J; junction bases left unmatched: 13. The CDR3 has 18 residues. The CDR3 DNA reads TGTGCCAGCAGTTACAGGCGACTAGCGGGCCCAGAGGGAGATACGCAGTATTTT. This encodes CASSYRRLAGPEGDTQYF.

This clonotype was counted between two and nine times. The J gene is TRBJ2-3, the V gene TRBV11-2, with D hard to call. The V gene's germline CDR1 is SGHAT and CDR2 FQNNGV. V lost 1 base to trimming and J lost 5 bases, with 16 bases between them. The CDR3 sequence is 16 residues long. The CDR3 DNA is TGTGCCAGCAGCTTAGTTGTCAGCCGATTGGTAGATACGCAGTATTTT. Its translation: CASSLVVSRLVDTQYF.

This clonotype was seen only a few times. J is TRBJ2-5 and V is TRBV7-8; D gene ambiguous. V lost 2 bases to trimming and J lost 0 bases, with 13 bases between them. Germline CDR1 SGHVS, CDR2 FQNEAQ. CDR3 size: 16 residues. CDR3 in amino acids: CASSLQEWGNQETQYF. CDR3 coding DNA: TGTGCCAGCAGCTTACAAGAGTGGGGAAACCAAGAGACCCAGTACTTC.

The chain recombines TRBV3-1 with TRBJ2-3; TRBD2 might be the D (5 bases). The CDR3 consists of 15 residues. From germline, CDR1 is LGHDT and CDR2 YNNKEL (reference sequence). V shed 1 base and J shed 0 bases, with 8 bases lying between them. The CDR3 region is CASSQALASTDTQYF. The CDR3 DNA sequence: TGTGCCAGCAGCCAAGCTCTAGCTAGCACAGATACGCAGTATTTT.

There are many counts of this clonotype. The J gene is TRBJ2-1, the V gene TRBV3-1; D remains ambiguous. This CDR3 is 14 amino acids long. V lost 2 bases and J 8 bases, leaving 13 bases between the germline ends. Germline-derived CDR1 and CDR2 are LGHDT and YNNKEL (reference sequence). CDR3 DNA sequence: TGTGCCAGCAGCCAACTCAATAACAATGATGAGCAGTTCTTC. Encoded protein: CASSQLNNNDEQFF.

This chain joins TRBV7-8 and TRBJ2-5; TRBD2 agrees at 7 bases. The ends lost 3 bases at V and 4 bases at J; junction bases unmatched: 2. CDR1 is SGHVS, CDR2 FQNEAQ, per germline. The CDR3 is 13 amino acids. The CDR3 DNA reads TGTGCCAGCAGCTTTAGACTAGCAGAGACCCAGTACTTC. Its translation: CASSFRLAETQYF.

Many counts were recorded for this clonotype. The chain recombines TRBV12-3 or TRBV12-4 with TRBJ2-7, with D possibly called TRBD1 or TRBD2 (7 bases each). This CDR3 spans 13 amino acids. Trimming cost V 6 bases and J 5 bases, with 14 bases left between them. The CDR3 spells CASRRRGGDEQYF. The CDR3 nucleotides read TGTGCCAGCAGACGCAGGGGGGGGGACGAGCAGTACTTC.

To note about this clonotype: Lacking the conserved final phenylalanine or tryptophan, this CDR3 likely reflects a read error. The DNA is left out, because the CDR3 cannot be placed on it with certainty; the CDR3 is given as TCRdb lists it. V is TRBV27 and J is TRBJ1-2. Looked up from germline, CDR1 is MNHEY and CDR2 is SMNVEV (reference sequence). The CDR3 is 15 residues long, ends included. The CDR3 sequence: CASSPIVLGSRHLFM.

The chain links TRBV5-4 to TRBJ2-1; 7 bases map to TRBD2. V lost 2 bases and J lost 9; bases outside the gene matches: 5. CDR3 length: 13 residues. Per germline, CDR1 SGHNT and CDR2 YYREEE (reference sequence). The CDR3 DNA follows: TGTGCCAGCAGCTTAGCGGGGTCGGTTGAGCAGTTCTTC. The encoded protein is CASSLAGSVEQFF. Variable domain in full (rest from reference TRBV5-4 and TRBJ2-1): ETGVTQSPTHLIKTRGQQVTLRCSSQSGHNTVSWYQQALGQGPQFIFQYYREEENGRGNFPPRFSGLQFPNYSSELNVNALELDDSALYLCASSLAGSVEQFFGPGTRLTVL.

This clonotype was picked up a small number of times. V usage is TRBV5-5 and J usage is TRBJ1-5; D call uncertain. Germline V lookup: CDR1 SGHKS, CDR2 YYEKEE (reference sequence). V was shortened by 4 bases and J by 4 bases, with 15 bases between the two germline ends. The CDR3 consists of 15 residues. The CDR3 bases are TGTGCCAGCAGCCCTGACCCACAGATGAATCAGCCCCAGCATTTT. This gives the protein CASSPDPQMNQPQHF. Looking up the rest from reference TRBV5-5 and TRBJ1-5 gives the full variable domain: DAGVTQSPTHLIKTRGQQVTLRCSPISGHKSVSWYQQVLGQGPQFIFQYYEKEERGRGNFPDRFSARQFPNYSSELNVNALLLGDSALYLCASSPDPQMNQPQHFGDGTRLSIL.

This clonotype was detected only a few times. The rearrangement joins TRBV9 to TRBJ2-5; TRBD2 is a possible D gene (5 bases). This CDR3 contains 16 residues. CDR1 and CDR2 (germline): SGDLS, YYNGEE. Between the trimmed V and J ends, which lost 1 base and 0 bases, there was a span of 13 bases. The CDR3 DNA reads as TGTGCCAGCAGCGTATCTGGGAGAGGGTACCAAGAGACCCAGTACTTC. Its protein is CASSVSGRGYQETQYF.

The chain employs TRBV5-1 and TRBJ2-2; D is ambiguous. Germline V gives CDR1 SGHRS, CDR2 YFSETQ. The CDR3 sequence is 15 residues long. The ends were cut back, 0 bases at V and 2 bases at J, with 8 bases in the middle. CDR3 coding DNA: TGCGCCAGCAGCTTGGGTGAGCGCAACACCGGGGAGCTGTTTTTT. This codes for CASSLGERNTGELFF.